This T cell receptor beta chain is from a study of cytomegalovirus exposure and HLA in healthy donors. PCR employed 60 Vbeta and 13 Jbeta primers. Profiling relied on immunoSEQ multiplex PCR, and the TCRdb table lists in-frame clones only, not all of them. This repertoire shows fewer than 200,000 clones, 65% to 85% found once; its top ten account for 4.5%. CDR1 is SGDLS and CDR2 is YYNGEE in the germline V gene. V dropped 0 bases and J dropped 7 bases, with 17 bases sitting between them. The CDR3 runs 15 residues. What was sequenced was PBMCs. This rearrangement joins TRBV9 to TRBJ2-7; D is perhaps TRBD2 (5 bases). This receptor was obtained from a woman between 50 and 59 years old in good health and CMV-seropositive. The CDR3 DNA is TGTGCCAGCAGCGTAGGAGGCGGAAACAGAGGGGAGCAGTACTTC. Translation gives CASSVGGGNRGEQYF.